A selection of T cell receptor beta chains follows, all from one sample in a study of regulatory T cells in long-lasting Graves disease. TCRdb reprocessed the multiplex PCR reads via MiXCR and lists one record per CDR3 protein. This sample has around 400,000 distinct CDR3 sequences, with 23% found just once. The source material was peripheral blood mononuclear cells (PBMCs), sampled when the disease was refractory, from a patient treated with antithyroid drugs. The source is a female donor with Graves disease. CDR3s include the opening cysteine and the closing phenylalanine or tryptophan. Fields, in order: D gene, J gene, clone size, CDR3 length, V gene, CDR3 DNA, CDR3 protein. A D gene is named only where the DNA matches it firmly. Clone sizes are given selectively: once, few, many, or a class where the clone is expanded.

>TRBD1|TRBJ2-7|.|13|TRBV29-1
TGCAGCGTCACACTGGACAGGGAGTACGAGCAGTACTTC
CSVTLDREYEQYF
>TRBD1|TRBJ2-5|many|17|TRBV6-1
TGTGCCAGCAGGGTTTTAGAAAAAAGGACAGGCGGAGAGACCCAGTACTTC
CASRVLEKRTGGETQYF
>.|TRBJ2-5|.|14|TRBV12-3/TRBV12-4
TGTGCCAGCAGTCTGGGGGCCCTAGAAGAGACCCAGTACTTC
CASSLGALEETQYF
>TRBD2|TRBJ2-7|.|18|TRBV9
TGTGCCAGCAGCGTAGAGGGACTAGCGGGTTTCCTCCCCTACGAGCAGTACTTC
CASSVEGLAGFLPYEQYF
>TRBD2|TRBJ2-7|many|15|TRBV6-6
TGTGCCAGCAGTTACTCGGGCGGGAGTCCCCACGAGCAGTACTTC
CASSYSGGSPHEQYF
>.|TRBJ1-1|few|13|TRBV19
TGTGCCAGTAGTATTAGTATTGACACTGAAGCTTTCTTT
CASSISIDTEAFF
>.|TRBJ1-3|.|14|TRBV20-1
TGCAGTGCCGACAGCGGAGGATCTGGAAACACCATATATTTT
CSADSGGSGNTIYF
>.|TRBJ1-1|few|14|TRBV20-1
TGCAGTGCCCCCAACATAGTAGGGAACACTGAAGCTTTCTTT
CSAPNIVGNTEAFF
>.|TRBJ2-5|few|14|TRBV18
TGTGCCAGCTCACCGGGGGACCGCGGTGGGACCCAGTACTTC
CASSPGDRGGTQYF
>TRBD1|TRBJ2-5|few|13|TRBV19
TGTGCCAGTAGTATTTCAGGGGGAGAGACCCAGTACTTC
CASSISGGETQYF
>TRBD2|TRBJ2-7|many|14|TRBV5-5
TGTGCCAGCAGCCCGGGAGGATCAGCCTACGAGCAGTACTTC
CASSPGGSAYEQYF
>.|TRBJ2-7|.|12|TRBV5-1
TGCGCCAGCACGGGACATACCTACGAGCAGTACTTC
CASTGHTYEQYF
>TRBD1|TRBJ2-1|few|15|TRBV9
TGTGCCAGCAGTGGGGACAGGGGCTTTCACAATGAGCAGTTCTTC
CASSGDRGFHNEQFF
>TRBD2|TRBJ2-4|.|15|TRBV7-2
TGTGCCAGCAGCTTAGAGGCGGGAGTCAAAAACATTCAGTACTTC
CASSLEAGVKNIQYF
>.|TRBJ2-6|.|17|TRBV7-2
TGCGCCAGCAGCCAGACCGTGGACAGCTCTGGGGCCAACGTCCTGACTTTC
CASSQTVDSSGANVLTF
>.|TRBJ1-6|.|13|TRBV25-1
TGTGCCAGCAGCCCCAAGAATAATTCACCCCTCCACTTT
CASSPKNNSPLHF
>.|TRBJ2-5|few|14|TRBV20-1
TGCAGTGCTAGAGGCCTAGCGACCCAAGAGACCCAGTACTTC
CSARGLATQETQYF
>.|TRBJ1-4|many|13|TRBV20-1
TGCAGTGCTAGAGATGGGGCTAATGAAAAACTGTTTTTT
CSARDGANEKLFF
>.|TRBJ1-1|.|11|TRBV29-1
TGCAGCCTTAGGGGCAACACTGAAGCTTTCTTT
CSLRGNTEAFF
>.|TRBJ2-5|many|14|TRBV2
TGTGCCAGCAGACGCCACGGGGGCGGAGAGACCCAGTACTTC
CASRRHGGGETQYF
>TRBD2|TRBJ2-1|.|14|TRBV2
TGTGCATGCCGTGGGCTAGCGGGCGGACAGGAGCAGTTCTTC
CACRGLAGGQEQFF
>.|TRBJ1-2|many|12|TRBV7-2
TGTGCCAGCAGAGGTCCTAACTATGGCTACACCTTC
CASRGPNYGYTF
>TRBD1|TRBJ1-4|few|16|TRBV9
TGTGCCAGCAGCGGACAGACCCAGGGGGCAAGGGAAAAACTGTTTTTT
CASSGQTQGAREKLFF
>TRBD2|TRBJ2-5|few|17|TRBV20-1
TGCAGTGCTAGAGCCCGCTCAGGACTAGCGGAACAAGAGACCCAGTACTTC
CSARARSGLAEQETQYF
>.|TRBJ1-3|many|14|TRBV6-5
TGTGCCAGCAGTTACAGAGGGGATGGAAACACCATATATTTT
CASSYRGDGNTIYF
>.|TRBJ1-5|few|15|TRBV9
TGTGCCAGCAGCGTAGAACCAAGTCCAAATCAGCCCCAGCATTTT
CASSVEPSPNQPQHF
>.|TRBJ1-5|many|14|TRBV7-2
TGTGCCAGCAGTTTAGGACAGAGCAATCAGCCCCAGCATTTT
CASSLGQSNQPQHF
>TRBD1|TRBJ1-3|few|14|TRBV28
TGTGCCAGCAGCCCTGGGGGACAGCGAAACACCATATATTTT
CASSPGGQRNTIYF
>.|TRBJ2-2|.|14|TRBV9
TGTGCCAGCTGCGAGGGGGACTACACCGGGGAGCTGTTTTTT
CASCEGDYTGELFF
>TRBD1|TRBJ2-7|few|13|TRBV7-9
TGTGCCAGCAGCTCCGCGACAGGGGACGAGCAGTACTTC
CASSSATGDEQYF
>.|TRBJ2-2|many|14|TRBV27
TGTGCCAGCAGGAAGACACTGAACACCGGGGAGCTGTTTTTT
CASRKTLNTGELFF
>.|TRBJ1-5|many|16|TRBV29-1
TGCAGCGTTCCGGGACATTCCCTTTATAGCAATCAGCCCCAGCATTTT
CSVPGHSLYSNQPQHF
>.|TRBJ2-2|many|14|TRBV2
TGTGCCAGCACGGCGTCCACGAACACCGGGGAGCTGTTTTTT
CASTASTNTGELFF
>.|TRBJ2-4|many|14|TRBV12-3/TRBV12-4
TGTGCCAGCAGTTTAGGGACTTCCAGAAACATTCAGTACTTC
CASSLGTSRNIQYF
>.|TRBJ1-1|.|11|TRBV20-1
TGCAGTGCCCCAGGCGGGACTGAAGCTTTCTTT
CSAPGGTEAFF
>TRBD2|TRBJ2-5|.|20|TRBV2
TGTGCCGGCAGTCAAGGCCCCACTAGCGGGAGAGCCCACTACCAAGAGACCCAGTACTTC
CAGSQGPTSGRAHYQETQYF
>.|TRBJ1-1|.|12|TRBV5-1
TGCGCCAGCAGCGAAGGGGGGGCTGAAGCTTTCTTT
CASSEGGAEAFF
>.|TRBJ1-1|many|14|TRBV28
TGTGCCAGCAAGGGTGGTCAGACGAACACTGAAGCTTTCTTT
CASKGGQTNTEAFF